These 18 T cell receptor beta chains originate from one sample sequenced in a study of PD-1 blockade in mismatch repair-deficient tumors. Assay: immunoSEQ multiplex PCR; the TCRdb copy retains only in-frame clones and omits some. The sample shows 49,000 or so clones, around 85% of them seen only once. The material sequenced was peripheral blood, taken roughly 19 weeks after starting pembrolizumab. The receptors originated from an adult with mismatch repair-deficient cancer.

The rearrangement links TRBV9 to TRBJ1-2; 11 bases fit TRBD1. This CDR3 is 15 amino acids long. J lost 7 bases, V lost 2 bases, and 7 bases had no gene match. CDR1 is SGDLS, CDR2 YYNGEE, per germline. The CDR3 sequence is CASSVGIGTGGGYTF. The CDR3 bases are TGTGCCAGCAGCGTGGGGATAGGGACAGGGGGTGGCTACACCTTC.

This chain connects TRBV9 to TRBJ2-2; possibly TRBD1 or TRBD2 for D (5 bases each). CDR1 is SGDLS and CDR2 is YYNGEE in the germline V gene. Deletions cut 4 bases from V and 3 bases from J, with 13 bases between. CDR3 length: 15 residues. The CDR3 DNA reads TGTGCCAGCAGCCCTCGGGACGGGTACACCGGGGAGCTGTTTTTT. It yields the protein CASSPRDGYTGELFF.

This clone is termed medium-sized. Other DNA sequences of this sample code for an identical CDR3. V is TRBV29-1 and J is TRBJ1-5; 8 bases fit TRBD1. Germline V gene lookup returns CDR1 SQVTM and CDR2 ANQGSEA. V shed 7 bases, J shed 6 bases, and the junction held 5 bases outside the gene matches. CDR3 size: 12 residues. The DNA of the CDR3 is TGCAGCGCTGGACAGGGAGGTCAGCCCCAGCATTTT. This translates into CSAGQGGQPQHF.

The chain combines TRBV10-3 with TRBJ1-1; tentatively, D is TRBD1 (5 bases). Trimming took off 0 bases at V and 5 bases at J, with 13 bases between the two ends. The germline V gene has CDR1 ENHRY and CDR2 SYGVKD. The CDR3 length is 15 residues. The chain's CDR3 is CAISESSPKGTEAFF. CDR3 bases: TGTGCCATCAGTGAGTCGAGCCCAAAGGGGACTGAAGCTTTCTTT.

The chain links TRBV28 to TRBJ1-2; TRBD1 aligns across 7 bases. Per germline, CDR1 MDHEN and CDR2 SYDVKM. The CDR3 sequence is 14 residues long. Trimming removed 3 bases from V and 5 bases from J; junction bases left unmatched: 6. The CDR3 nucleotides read TGTGCCAGCAGTTTGGAGGCCAGGGGGTATGGCTACACCTTC. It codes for CASSLEARGYGYTF.

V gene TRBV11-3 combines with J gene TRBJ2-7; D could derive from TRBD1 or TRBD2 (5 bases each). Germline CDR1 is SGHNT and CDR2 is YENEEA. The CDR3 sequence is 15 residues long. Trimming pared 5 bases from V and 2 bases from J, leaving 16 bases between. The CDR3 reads CASSDRTGPTYEQYF. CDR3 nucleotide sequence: TGTGCCAGCAGCGACCGAACGGGACCGACCTACGAGCAGTACTTC.

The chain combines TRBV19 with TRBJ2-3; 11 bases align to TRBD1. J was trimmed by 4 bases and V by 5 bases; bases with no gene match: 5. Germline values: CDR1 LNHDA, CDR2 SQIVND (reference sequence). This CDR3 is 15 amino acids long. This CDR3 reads CASSSRTGGADTQYF. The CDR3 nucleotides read TGTGCCAGTAGTTCACGGACAGGGGGCGCAGATACGCAGTATTTT.

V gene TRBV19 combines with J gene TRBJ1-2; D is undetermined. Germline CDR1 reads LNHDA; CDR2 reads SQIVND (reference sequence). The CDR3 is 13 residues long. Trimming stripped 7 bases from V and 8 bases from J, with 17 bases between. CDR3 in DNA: TGTGCCAGTAAATTGGCGGGTTTGGGCGGCTACACCTTC. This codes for CASKLAGLGGYTF. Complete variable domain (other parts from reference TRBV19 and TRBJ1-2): DGGITQSPKYLFRKEGQNVTLSCEQNLNHDAMYWYRQDPGQGLRLIYYSQIVNDFQKGDIAEGYSVSREKKESFPLTVTSAQKNPTAFYLCASKLAGLGGYTFGSGTRLTVV.

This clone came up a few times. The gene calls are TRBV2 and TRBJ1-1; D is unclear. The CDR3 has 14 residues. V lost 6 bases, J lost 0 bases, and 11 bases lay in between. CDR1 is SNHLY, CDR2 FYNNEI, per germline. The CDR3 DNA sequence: TGTGCCAGCAGGTGGGCGGGATTGAACACTGAAGCTTTCTTT. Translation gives CASRWAGLNTEAFF.

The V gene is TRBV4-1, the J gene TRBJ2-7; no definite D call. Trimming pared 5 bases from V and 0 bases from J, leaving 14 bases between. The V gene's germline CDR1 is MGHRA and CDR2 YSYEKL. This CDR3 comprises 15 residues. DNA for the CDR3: TGCGCCAGCAGCACCGGTTTCGTGGGCTCCTACGAGCAGTACTTC. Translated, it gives CASSTGFVGSYEQYF.

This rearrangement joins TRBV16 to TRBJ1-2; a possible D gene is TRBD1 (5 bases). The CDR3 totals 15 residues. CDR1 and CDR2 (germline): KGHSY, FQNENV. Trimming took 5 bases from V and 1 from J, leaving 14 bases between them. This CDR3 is CASSWGSGSNYGYTF. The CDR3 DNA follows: TGTGCCAGCAGCTGGGGATCAGGGAGTAACTATGGCTACACCTTC.

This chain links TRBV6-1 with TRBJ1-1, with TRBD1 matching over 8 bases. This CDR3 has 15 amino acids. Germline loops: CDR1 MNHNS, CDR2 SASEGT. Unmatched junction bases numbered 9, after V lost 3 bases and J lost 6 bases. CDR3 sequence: CASSEFRDRWAEAFF. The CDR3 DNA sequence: TGTGCCAGCAGTGAGTTTAGGGACAGGTGGGCTGAAGCTTTCTTT.

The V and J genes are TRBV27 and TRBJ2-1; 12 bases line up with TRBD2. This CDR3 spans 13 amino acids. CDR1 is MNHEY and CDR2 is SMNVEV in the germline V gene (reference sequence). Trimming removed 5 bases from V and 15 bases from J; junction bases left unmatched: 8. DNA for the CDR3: TGTGCCAGCAGTGAACTAGCGGGAGGCCGGAGGTTCTTC. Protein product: CASSELAGGRRFF.

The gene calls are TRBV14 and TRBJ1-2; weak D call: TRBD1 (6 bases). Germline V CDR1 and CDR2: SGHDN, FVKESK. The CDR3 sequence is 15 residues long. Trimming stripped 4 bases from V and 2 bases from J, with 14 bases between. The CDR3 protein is CASSPAGGANYGYTF. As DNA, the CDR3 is TGTGCCAGCAGCCCCGCCGGGGGGGCGAACTATGGCTACACCTTC.

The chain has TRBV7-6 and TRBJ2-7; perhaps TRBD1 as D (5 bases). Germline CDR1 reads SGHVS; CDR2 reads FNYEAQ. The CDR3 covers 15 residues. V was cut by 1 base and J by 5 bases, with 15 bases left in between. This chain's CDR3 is CASSLVQGSVHEQYF. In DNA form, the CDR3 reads TGTGCCAGCAGCTTAGTGCAGGGCTCTGTGCACGAGCAGTACTTC.

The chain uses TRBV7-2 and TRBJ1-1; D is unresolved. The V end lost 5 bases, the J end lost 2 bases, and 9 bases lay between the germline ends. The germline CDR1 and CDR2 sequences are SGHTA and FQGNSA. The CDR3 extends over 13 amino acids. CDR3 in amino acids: CASSVDPNTEAFF. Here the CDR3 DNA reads TGTGCCAGCAGCGTGGACCCAAACACTGAAGCTTTCTTT.

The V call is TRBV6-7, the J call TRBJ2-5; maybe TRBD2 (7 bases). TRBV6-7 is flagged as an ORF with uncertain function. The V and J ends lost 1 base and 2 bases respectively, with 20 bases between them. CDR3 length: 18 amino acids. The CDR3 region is CASSYYRGAGARQETQYF. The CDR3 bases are TGTGCCAGCAGTTACTACCGAGGGGCGGGGGCAAGGCAAGAGACCCAGTACTTC.

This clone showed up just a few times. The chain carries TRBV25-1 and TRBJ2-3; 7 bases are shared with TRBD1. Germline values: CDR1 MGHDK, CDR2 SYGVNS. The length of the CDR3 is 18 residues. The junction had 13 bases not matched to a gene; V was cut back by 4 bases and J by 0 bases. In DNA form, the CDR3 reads TGTGCCAGCAGTGGGCCCTTTGGGCACAGGGGTAGCACAGATACGCAGTATTTT. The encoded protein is CASSGPFGHRGSTDTQYF.